Listed below are T cell receptor beta chains from one sample, sequenced in a study of blood T cell repertoires in COVID-19. TCRdb keeps only in-frame clones here, not all; method: immunoSEQ multiplex PCR. The repertoire holds approximately 200,000 clones, with 75% to 90% as singletons. Sequenced input: PBMCs or T cells enriched from blood (not recorded which). The receptors stem from a woman under 40 who had been exposed to COVID-19. The CDR3 runs from the conserved cysteine through the conserved F or W. The order of the fields is clone size, V gene, D gene, J gene, CDR3 DNA, CDR3 protein. D genes are given only for firm matches. Clone size, where shown, is once, few, many, or a class for clones that have expanded.

abundance: -; v_gene: TRBV10-2; d_gene: TRBD2; j_gene: TRBJ2-3; CDR3nt: TGCGCCAGCAGAGAACTTAGCGGGGGGGCCCTAGATACGCAGTATTTT; CDR3aa: CASRELSGGALDTQYF
abundance: once; v_gene: TRBV9; d_gene: -; j_gene: TRBJ1-3; CDR3nt: TGTGCCAGCAGGCGGGTCTCTGGAAACACCATATATTTT; CDR3aa: CASRRVSGNTIYF
abundance: -; v_gene: TRBV10-3; d_gene: TRBD1; j_gene: TRBJ1-2; CDR3nt: TGTGCCATCAGTCGGACAGGGCCATGGGATGCTGACTATGGCTACACCTTC; CDR3aa: CAISRTGPWDADYGYTF
abundance: few; v_gene: TRBV29-1; d_gene: -; j_gene: TRBJ2-6; CDR3nt: TGCAGCGTTGATTCTGGGCCCAAGGCCGCCTCTGGGGCCAACGTCCTGACTTTC; CDR3aa: CSVDSGPKAASGANVLTF
abundance: -; v_gene: TRBV6-5; d_gene: -; j_gene: TRBJ2-7; CDR3nt: TGTGCCAGCGCCTCCTCAGGGGCCTCCTACGAGCAGTACTTC; CDR3aa: CASASSGASYEQYF
abundance: -; v_gene: TRBV10-1; d_gene: -; j_gene: TRBJ2-2; CDR3nt: TGCGCCAGCAGTGCCCAGGACAAGGACACCGGGGAGCTGTTTTTT; CDR3aa: CASSAQDKDTGELFF
abundance: -; v_gene: TRBV9; d_gene: -; j_gene: TRBJ1-4; CDR3nt: TGTGCCAGCAGCACACTAACAGGGAGCGGTGAAAAACTGTTTTTT; CDR3aa: CASSTLTGSGEKLFF
abundance: -; v_gene: TRBV5-1; d_gene: -; j_gene: TRBJ2-7; CDR3nt: TGCGCCAGCAGCCCCGGGATTGGGTTCTACGAGCAGTACTTC; CDR3aa: CASSPGIGFYEQYF
abundance: -; v_gene: TRBV18; d_gene: -; j_gene: TRBJ2-1; CDR3nt: TGTGCCAGCTCACCATGGGGGGGCCCAGACAATGAGCAGTTCTTC; CDR3aa: CASSPWGGPDNEQFF
abundance: -; v_gene: TRBV5-1; d_gene: TRBD2; j_gene: TRBJ2-5; CDR3nt: TGCGCCAGCAGCAAAGTAGCGGGGAGAGGAGAGACCCAGTACTTC; CDR3aa: CASSKVAGRGETQYF
abundance: -; v_gene: TRBV2; d_gene: -; j_gene: TRBJ1-4; CDR3nt: TGTGCCAGCAGTACACAGGGTATGATGGCTAATGAAAAACTGTTTTTT; CDR3aa: CASSTQGMMANEKLFF
abundance: -; v_gene: TRBV20-1; d_gene: TRBD1; j_gene: TRBJ1-1; CDR3nt: TGCAGTGCTAGTTCTCCAGGGGGAGCTTTCTTT; CDR3aa: CSASSPGGAFF
abundance: -; v_gene: TRBV14; d_gene: -; j_gene: TRBJ2-7; CDR3nt: TGTGCCAGCAGCCAAGGGGCAGGGGCACGCTACGAGCAGTACTTC; CDR3aa: CASSQGAGARYEQYF
abundance: -; v_gene: TRBV25-1; d_gene: TRBD2; j_gene: TRBJ2-7; CDR3nt: TGTGCCAGCAGTTCTAGCGGGGGGTTACACGAGCAGTACTTC; CDR3aa: CASSSSGGLHEQYF
abundance: -; v_gene: TRBV7-9; d_gene: TRBD1; j_gene: TRBJ2-1; CDR3nt: TGTGCCAGCAGCTCAGGACAGGGAATAGACAATGAGCAGTTCTTC; CDR3aa: CASSSGQGIDNEQFF
abundance: -; v_gene: TRBV6-5; d_gene: -; j_gene: TRBJ2-7; CDR3nt: TGTGCCAGCAGTTACTCGCCGGAGAGCTCCTACGAGCAGTACTTC; CDR3aa: CASSYSPESSYEQYF
abundance: -; v_gene: TRBV4-1; d_gene: -; j_gene: TRBJ2-1; CDR3nt: TGCGCCAGCAGCCAAGATCCGGAGGGTTGGGGGATCGGTGAGCAGTTCTTC; CDR3aa: CASSQDPEGWGIGEQFF
abundance: -; v_gene: TRBV29-1; d_gene: TRBD1; j_gene: TRBJ2-5; CDR3nt: TGCAGCGTTGAAGGAGGGCAGGGGGCGACTAACCAAGAGACCCAGTACTTC; CDR3aa: CSVEGGQGATNQETQYF
abundance: -; v_gene: TRBV27; d_gene: -; j_gene: TRBJ1-1; CDR3nt: TGTGCCAGCAGTTTCGGACGGGAGAACACTGAAGCTTTCTTT; CDR3aa: CASSFGRENTEAFF
abundance: -; v_gene: TRBV19; d_gene: TRBD1; j_gene: TRBJ1-2; CDR3nt: TGTGCCAGTAAGGACAGGGGTAGGGATGGCTACACCTTC; CDR3aa: CASKDRGRDGYTF
abundance: -; v_gene: TRBV28; d_gene: TRBD1; j_gene: TRBJ1-5; CDR3nt: TGTGCCAGCAGTCTCGGACAGGGGTTTCTTCAGCCCCAGCATTTT; CDR3aa: CASSLGQGFLQPQHF
abundance: once; v_gene: TRBV29-1; d_gene: TRBD1; j_gene: TRBJ2-3; CDR3nt: TGCAGCGTGCCGGGACAGGGGCCTCAGGATACGCAGTATTTT; CDR3aa: CSVPGQGPQDTQYF
abundance: -; v_gene: TRBV11-2; d_gene: -; j_gene: TRBJ1-6; CDR3nt: TGTGCCAGCAGCTTAGACGCCCTAGCGATTAATTCACCCCTCCACTTT; CDR3aa: CASSLDALAINSPLHF
abundance: -; v_gene: TRBV19; d_gene: -; j_gene: TRBJ2-2; CDR3nt: TGTGCCAGTACCGGGTGGACCGGGGAGCTGTTTTTT; CDR3aa: CASTGWTGELFF